This T cell receptor (beta chain) was captured by sequencing in a study of blood T cells in healthy people across ages. Study results and caveats: Age advanced and TCR beta diversity per million T cells fell, roughly linearly.

Germline V CDR1 and CDR2: SGHAT, FQNNGV. This CDR3 region has 14 residues. Unmatched junction bases numbered 8, after V lost 3 bases and J lost 7 bases. Details on this clonotype: What it binds is not known.

The use of a sample-barcoded 5' primer and a J-beta primer mix characterized a second PCR of roughly 6 to 11 cycles. One entry per CDR3 protein results from TCRdb running MiXCR on the 5' RACE reads. The sample yields under 2,000,000 distinct CDR3 sequences, less than 50% seen once. The sequence was collected from a woman aged 35 to 49 in good health. The chain recombines TRBV11-2 with TRBJ2-7, with 8 bases that match TRBD1. The sequenced sample was blood. The CDR3 DNA is TGTGCCAGCAGCTTCGGCCAGGGGGCTCGGGAGCAGTACTTC. Translation gives CASSFGQGAREQYF.